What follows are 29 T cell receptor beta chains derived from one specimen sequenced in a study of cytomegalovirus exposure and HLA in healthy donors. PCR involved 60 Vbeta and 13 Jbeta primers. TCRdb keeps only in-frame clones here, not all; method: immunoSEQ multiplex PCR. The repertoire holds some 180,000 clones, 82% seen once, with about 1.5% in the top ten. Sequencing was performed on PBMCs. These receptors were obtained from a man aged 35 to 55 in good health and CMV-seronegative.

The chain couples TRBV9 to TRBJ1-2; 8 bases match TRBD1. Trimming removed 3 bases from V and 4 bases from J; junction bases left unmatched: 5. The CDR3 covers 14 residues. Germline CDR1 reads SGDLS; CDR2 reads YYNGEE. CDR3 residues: CASSATGQAYGYTF. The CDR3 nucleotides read TGTGCCAGCAGCGCCACGGGACAGGCCTATGGCTACACCTTC.

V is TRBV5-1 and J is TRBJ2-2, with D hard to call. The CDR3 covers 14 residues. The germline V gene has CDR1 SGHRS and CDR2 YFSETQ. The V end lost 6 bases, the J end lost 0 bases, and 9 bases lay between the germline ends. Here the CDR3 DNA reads TGCGCCAGCACTAGAACCGCGAACACCGGGGAGCTGTTTTTT. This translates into CASTRTANTGELFF.

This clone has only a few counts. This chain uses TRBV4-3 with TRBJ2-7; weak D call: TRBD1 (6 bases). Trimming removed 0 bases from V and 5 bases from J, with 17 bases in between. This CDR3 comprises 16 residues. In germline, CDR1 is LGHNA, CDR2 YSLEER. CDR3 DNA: TGCGCCAGCAGCCAAGAACAGTCAACAGGGTCCCACGAGCAGTACTTC. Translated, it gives CASSQEQSTGSHEQYF.

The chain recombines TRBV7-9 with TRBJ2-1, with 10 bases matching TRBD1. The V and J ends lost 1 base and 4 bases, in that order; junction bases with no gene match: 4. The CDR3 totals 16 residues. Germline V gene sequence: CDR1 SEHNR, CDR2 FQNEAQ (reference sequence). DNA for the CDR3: TGTGCCAGCAGCTTAGGGGACAGGGGAACTTACAATGAGCAGTTCTTC. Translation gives CASSLGDRGTYNEQFF.

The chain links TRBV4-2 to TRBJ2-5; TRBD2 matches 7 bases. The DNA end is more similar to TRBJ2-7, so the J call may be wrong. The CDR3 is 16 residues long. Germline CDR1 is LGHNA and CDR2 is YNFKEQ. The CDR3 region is CASSQDRRGGTYEQYF. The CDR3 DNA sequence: TGTGCCAGCAGCCAAGATCGTCGCGGGGGTACCTACGAGCAGTACTTC.

CDR3 DNA sequence: TGTGCCAGCAGCTGGGACAGGGGACCATCCCCCTACGAGCAGTACTTC. It translates to CASSWDRGPSPYEQYF. V usage is TRBV5-6 and J usage is TRBJ2-7; TRBD1 matches at 10 bases. The germline CDR1 and CDR2 sequences are SGHDT and YYEEEE. The V gene end was trimmed by 3 bases and the J gene end by 2 bases; junction bases not matched to a gene: 8. This CDR3 has 16 residues.

CDR3 region: CASSGLRVLAKNIQYF. For the CDR3, the DNA is TGTGCCAGCAGTGGCCTGCGGGTCCTAGCCAAAAACATTCAGTACTTC. This rearrangement joins TRBV2 to TRBJ2-4; TRBD2 is a possible D gene (5 bases). Trimming took 4 bases from V and 0 from J, leaving 13 bases between them. The CDR3 runs to 16 residues. Germline CDR1 reads SNHLY; CDR2 reads FYNNEI.

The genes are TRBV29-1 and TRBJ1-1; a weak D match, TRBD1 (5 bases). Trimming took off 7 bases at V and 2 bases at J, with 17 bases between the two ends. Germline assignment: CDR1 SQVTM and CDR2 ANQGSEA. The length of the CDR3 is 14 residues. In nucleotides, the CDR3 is TGCAGCGCAATGGGGCGGACCGCTAACACTGAAGCTTTCTTT. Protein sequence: CSAMGRTANTEAFF.

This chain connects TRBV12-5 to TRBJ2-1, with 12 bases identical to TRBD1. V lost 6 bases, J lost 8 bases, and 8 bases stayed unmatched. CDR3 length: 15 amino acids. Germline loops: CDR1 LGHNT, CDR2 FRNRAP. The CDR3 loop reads CASGTGTGGVDEQFF. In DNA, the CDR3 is TGTGCTAGTGGAACCGGGACAGGGGGCGTGGATGAGCAGTTCTTC.

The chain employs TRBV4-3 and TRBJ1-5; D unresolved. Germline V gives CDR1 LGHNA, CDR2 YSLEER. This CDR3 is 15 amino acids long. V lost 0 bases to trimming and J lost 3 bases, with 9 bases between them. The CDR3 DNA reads TGCGCCAGCAGCCAAGATAGACTACTCAATCAGCCCCAGCATTTT. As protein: CASSQDRLLNQPQHF.

CDR3 nucleotides: TGTGCCAGCAGCTTGAAACTAGCGGGGGGGCTAAGGACCGGGGAGCTGTTTTTT. Translating gives CASSLKLAGGLRTGELFF. The genes are TRBV5-4 and TRBJ2-2; the match to TRBD2 covers 13 bases. The length of the CDR3 is 18 residues. CDR1 SGHNT and CDR2 YYREEE come from the germline V gene (reference sequence). After removal of 1 base from V and 5 bases from J, the junction contained 8 bases not matched to a gene.

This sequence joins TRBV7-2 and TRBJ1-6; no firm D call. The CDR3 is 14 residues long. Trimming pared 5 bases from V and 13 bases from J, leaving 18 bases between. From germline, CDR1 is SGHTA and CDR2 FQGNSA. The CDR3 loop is CASSPDIFLPPLHF. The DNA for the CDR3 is TGTGCCAGCAGCCCTGACATTTTTTTACCCCCCCTCCACTTT.

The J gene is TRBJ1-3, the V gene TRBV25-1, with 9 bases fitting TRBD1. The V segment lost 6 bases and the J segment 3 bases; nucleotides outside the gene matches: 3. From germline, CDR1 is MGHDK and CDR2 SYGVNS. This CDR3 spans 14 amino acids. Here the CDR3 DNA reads TGTGCCAGCAGACAGGGGGCGCGTGGAAACACCATATATTTT. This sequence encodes CASRQGARGNTIYF.

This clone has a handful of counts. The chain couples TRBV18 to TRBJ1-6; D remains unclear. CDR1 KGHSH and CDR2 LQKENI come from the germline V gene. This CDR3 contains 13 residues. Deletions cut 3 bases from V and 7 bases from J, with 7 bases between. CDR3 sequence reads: CASSPRGNSPLHF. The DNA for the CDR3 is TGTGCCAGCTCACCGAGAGGAAATTCACCCCTCCACTTT.

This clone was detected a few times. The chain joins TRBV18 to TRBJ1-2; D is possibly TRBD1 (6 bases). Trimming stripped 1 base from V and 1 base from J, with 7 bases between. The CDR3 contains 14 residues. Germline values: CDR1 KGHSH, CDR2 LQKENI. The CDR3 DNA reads TGTGCCAGCTCACCACGACAGGATAACTATGGCTACACCTTC. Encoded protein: CASSPRQDNYGYTF.

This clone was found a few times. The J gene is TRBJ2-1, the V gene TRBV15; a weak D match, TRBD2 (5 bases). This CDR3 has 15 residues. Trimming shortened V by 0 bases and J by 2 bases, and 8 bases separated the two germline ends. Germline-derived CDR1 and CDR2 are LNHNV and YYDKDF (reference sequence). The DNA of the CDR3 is TGTGCCACCAGCAGAGAGGGAGTGCCCTACAATGAGCAGTTCTTC. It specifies CATSREGVPYNEQFF.

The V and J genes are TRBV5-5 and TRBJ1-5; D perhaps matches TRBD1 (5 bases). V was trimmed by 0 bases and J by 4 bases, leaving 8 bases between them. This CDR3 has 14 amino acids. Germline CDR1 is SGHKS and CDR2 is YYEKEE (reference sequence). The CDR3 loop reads CASSLVQANQPQHF. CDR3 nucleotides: TGTGCCAGCAGCTTGGTACAGGCGAATCAGCCCCAGCATTTT.

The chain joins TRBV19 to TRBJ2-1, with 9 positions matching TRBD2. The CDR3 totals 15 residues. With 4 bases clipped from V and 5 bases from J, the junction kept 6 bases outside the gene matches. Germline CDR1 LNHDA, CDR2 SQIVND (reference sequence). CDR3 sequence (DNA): TGTGCCAGTAGTACCCGACTAGCGGTTAACAATGAGCAGTTCTTC. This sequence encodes CASSTRLAVNNEQFF.

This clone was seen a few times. The CDR3 DNA sequence: TGTGCCAGCAGGGGGACTAGCGGGAGCTACGAGCAGTACTTC. Translated, it gives CASRGTSGSYEQYF. The V and J genes are TRBV27 and TRBJ2-7, with 14 bases identical to TRBD2. The CDR3 is 14 residues long. CDR1 MNHEY and CDR2 SMNVEV come from the germline V gene (reference sequence). Unmatched junction bases numbered 1, after V lost 6 bases and J lost 3 bases.

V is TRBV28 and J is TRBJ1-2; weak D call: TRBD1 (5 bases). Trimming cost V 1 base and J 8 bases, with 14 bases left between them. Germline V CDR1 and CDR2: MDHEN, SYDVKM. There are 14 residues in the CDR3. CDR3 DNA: TGTGCCAGCAGTTTATTTGGGGGAGGGTTAGGCTACACCTTC. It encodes CASSLFGGGLGYTF.

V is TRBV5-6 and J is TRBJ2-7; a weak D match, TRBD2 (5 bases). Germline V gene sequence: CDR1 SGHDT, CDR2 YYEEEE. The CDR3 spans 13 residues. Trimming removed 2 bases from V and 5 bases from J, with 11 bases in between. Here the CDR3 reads CASSFAGRDEQYF. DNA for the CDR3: TGTGCCAGCAGCTTCGCGGGCCGGGACGAGCAGTACTTC. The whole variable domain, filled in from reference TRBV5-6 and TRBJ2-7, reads DAGVTQSPTHLIKTRGQQVTLRCSPKSGHDTVSWYQQALGQGPQFIFQYYEEEERQRGNFPDRFSGHQFPNYSSELNVNALLLGDSALYLCASSFAGRDEQYFGPGTRLTVT.

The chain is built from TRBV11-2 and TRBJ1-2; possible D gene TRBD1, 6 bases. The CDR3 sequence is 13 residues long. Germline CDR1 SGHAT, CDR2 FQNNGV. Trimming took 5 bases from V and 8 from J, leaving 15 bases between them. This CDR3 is CASSPLIRGGYTF. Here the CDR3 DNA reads TGTGCCAGCAGCCCACTCATCAGGGGCGGCTACACCTTC. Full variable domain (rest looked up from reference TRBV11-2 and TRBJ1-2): EAGVAQSPRYKIIEKRQSVAFWCNPISGHATLYWYQQILGQGPKLLIQFQNNGVVDDSQLPKDRFSAERLKGVDSTLKIQPAKLEDSAVYLCASSPLIRGGYTFGSGTRLTVV.

The CDR3 region has the DNA TGCGCCAGCAGCTTTACGGCAGGGGGCGAGCAGTACTTC. Amino acid sequence: CASSFTAGGEQYF. The rearrangement uses TRBV5-1 and TRBJ2-7; the match to TRBD1 covers 7 bases. Germline V gene lookup returns CDR1 SGHRS and CDR2 YFSETQ. CDR3 size: 13 residues. Unmatched junction bases numbered 5, after V lost 2 bases and J lost 6 bases.

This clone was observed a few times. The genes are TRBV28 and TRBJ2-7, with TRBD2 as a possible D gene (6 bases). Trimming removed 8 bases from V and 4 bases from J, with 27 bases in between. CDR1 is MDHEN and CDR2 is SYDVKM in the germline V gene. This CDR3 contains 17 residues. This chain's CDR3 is CASRTSSLRERGYEQYF. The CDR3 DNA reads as TGTGCCAGCCGTACCTCTTCTCTCCGGGAGAGAGGGTACGAGCAGTACTTC.

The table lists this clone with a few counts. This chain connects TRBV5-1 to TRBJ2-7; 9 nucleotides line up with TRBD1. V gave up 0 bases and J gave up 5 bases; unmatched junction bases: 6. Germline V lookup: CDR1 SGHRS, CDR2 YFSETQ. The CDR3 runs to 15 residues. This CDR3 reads CASSLVPGQGNEQYF. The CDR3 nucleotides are TGCGCCAGCAGCTTGGTCCCGGGACAGGGAAACGAGCAGTACTTC.

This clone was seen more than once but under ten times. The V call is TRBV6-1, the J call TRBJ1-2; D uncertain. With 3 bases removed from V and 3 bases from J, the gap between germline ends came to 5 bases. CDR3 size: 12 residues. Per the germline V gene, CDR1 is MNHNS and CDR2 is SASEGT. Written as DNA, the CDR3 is TGTGCCAGCAGTGACAGGCACTATGGCTACACCTTC. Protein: CASSDRHYGYTF.

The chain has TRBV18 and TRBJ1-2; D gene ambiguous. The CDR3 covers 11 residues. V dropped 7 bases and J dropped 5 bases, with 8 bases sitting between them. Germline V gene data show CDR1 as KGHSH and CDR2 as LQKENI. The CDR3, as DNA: TGTGCCAGCTTAGCTAGGTATGGCTACACCTTC. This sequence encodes CASLARYGYTF.

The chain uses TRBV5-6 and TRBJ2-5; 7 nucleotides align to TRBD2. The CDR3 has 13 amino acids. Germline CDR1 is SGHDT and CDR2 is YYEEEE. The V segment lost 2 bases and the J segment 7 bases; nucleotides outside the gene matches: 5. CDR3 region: CASSLSGGGTQYF. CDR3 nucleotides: TGTGCCAGCAGCTTATCGGGAGGCGGGACCCAGTACTTC.

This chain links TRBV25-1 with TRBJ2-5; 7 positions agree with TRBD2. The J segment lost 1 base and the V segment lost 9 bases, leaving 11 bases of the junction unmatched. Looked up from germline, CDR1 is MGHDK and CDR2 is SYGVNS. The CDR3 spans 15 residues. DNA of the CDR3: TGTGCCAGTTCCACTAGCGTTACCCCCCAAGAGACCCAGTACTTC. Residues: CASSTSVTPQETQYF.